The following is a TCR beta chain sequence with its context. The antigen remains undetermined. The PCR made use of 60 Vbeta and 13 Jbeta primers. Data came from immunoSEQ multiplex PCR; TCRdb stores just in-frame clones and leaves some out. The table has some 100,000 clones, more than 80% seen once. V lost 0 bases, J lost 2 bases, and 10 bases stayed unmatched. Germline CDR1 is SGHRS and CDR2 is YFSETQ. The CDR3 extends over 18 amino acids. These data come from a study of cytomegalovirus exposure and HLA in healthy donors. Points from the study as a whole: The authors listed 164 TCR beta chains as cytomegalovirus-associated. Earlier findings revealed that most TCR beta V segments proved productive either about 87% or about 30% of the time.

The TCR originated in a young man in good health and CMV-seronegative. Sequenced input: PBMCs. V is TRBV5-1 and J is TRBJ2-3; 9 bases line up with TRBD2. The CDR3 bases are TGCGCCAGCAGCTTGGTTTTAGCGGGGGCGTCGATCACAGATACGCAGTATTTT. Translation: CASSLVLAGASITDTQYF.